These 23 T cell receptor beta chains came from one sample sequenced in a study of identical twins. TCRdb itself ran the 5' RACE reads through MiXCR, one entry per CDR3 protein. The sample contains some 1,600,000 distinct CDR3 sequences, about 30% of which appear only once. Sequencing was performed on cord blood. The receptors come from a newborn girl in good health.

This clonotype was counted between two and nine times. The CDR3 is CASRASGGLYEQYF. The CDR3 DNA reads TGTGCCAGCAGAGCTAGCGGGGGTCTATACGAGCAGTACTTC. The J gene is TRBJ2-7, the V gene TRBV6-1; 10 bases are shared with TRBD2. This CDR3 has 14 amino acids. Germline V CDR1 and CDR2: MNHNS, SASEGT. V lost 6 bases, J lost 4 bases, and 6 bases stayed unmatched.

This clonotype has only a few counts. The rearrangement joins TRBV6-4 to TRBJ1-2; D is unresolved. CDR1 is MRHNA and CDR2 is SNTAGT in the germline V gene. This CDR3 comprises 13 residues. Between the trimmed V and J ends, which lost 1 base and 8 bases, there was a span of 11 bases. In DNA, the CDR3 is TGTGCCAGCAGTGACTTGGGTGGGAGCGGCTACACCTTC. Amino acid sequence: CASSDLGGSGYTF.

The J gene is TRBJ2-2, the V gene TRBV7-9; TRBD2 matches at 7 bases. Germline V CDR1 and CDR2: SEHNR, FQNEAQ (reference sequence). The V segment lost 6 bases and the J segment 8 bases; nucleotides outside the gene matches: 9. This CDR3 contains 14 residues. For the CDR3, the DNA is TGTGCCAGCAGGGCACTAGCGACAAAGGGGGAGCTGTTTTTT. Its protein is CASRALATKGELFF.

The rearrangement joins TRBV27 to TRBJ2-1; a possible D gene is TRBD2 (6 bases). CDR3 size: 17 residues. Germline CDR1 is MNHEY and CDR2 is SMNVEV (reference sequence). V lost 0 bases, J lost 4 bases, and 16 bases lay in between. As DNA, the CDR3 is TGTGCCAGCAGTTTATCTTGGCGGCAGGGAGGATACAATGAGCAGTTCTTC. Its protein product is CASSLSWRQGGYNEQFF.

About this clonotype: A much larger clone is a single base away; this may be a read error. CDR3 in amino acids: CTVQVSSYNEQYF. The CDR3 coding sequence is TGCACCGTTCAGGTGAGCTCCTACAATGAGCAGTACTTC. The J gene is TRBJ2-1, the V gene TRBV29-1; D uncertain. TRBJ2-7 matches the DNA end more closely, so the J call is doubtful. The length of the CDR3 is 13 residues. Germline lookup yields CDR1 SQVTM and CDR2 ANQGSEA.

This clonotype was picked up a small number of times. The chain recombines TRBV27 with TRBJ1-4; unclear D gene. The CDR3 covers 18 residues. Per the germline V gene, CDR1 is MNHEY and CDR2 is SMNVEV (reference sequence). The V end was cut by 5 bases, the J end by 4 bases, with 23 bases between. The CDR3 spells CASSRRASAKGNNEKLFF. CDR3 coding DNA: TGTGCCAGCAGTCGACGTGCTTCTGCTAAAGGCAATAATGAAAAACTGTTTTTT.

The rearrangement uses TRBV6-2 or TRBV6-3 and TRBJ2-1; TRBD2 matches at 10 bases. CDR1 is MNHEY and CDR2 is SVGEGT in the germline V gene. V lost 4 bases, J lost 5 bases, and 20 bases stayed unmatched. The CDR3 totals 20 residues. The CDR3 DNA sequence: TGTGCCAGCAGTTTTTTAGCACGGAGTTACCACGGGACTAGCGACAATGAGCAGTTCTTC. It translates to CASSFLARSYHGTSDNEQFF.

The chain is built from TRBV28 and TRBJ2-3; TRBD2 matches at 15 bases. CDR1 is MDHEN, CDR2 SYDVKM, per germline. The V and J ends lost 6 bases and 1 base, in that order; junction bases with no gene match: 8. This CDR3 spans 18 amino acids. CDR3 amino acids: CASSRRTSGREGTDTQYF. The CDR3 nucleotides are TGTGCCAGCAGCCGGCGGACTAGCGGGAGGGAGGGCACAGATACGCAGTATTTT.

Worth noting for this clonotype: The junction differs from germline at one of its ends, possibly a read error. This chain connects TRBV28 to TRBJ2-1; tentative D call: TRBD2 (5 bases). There are 15 residues in the CDR3. Germline lookup yields CDR1 MDHEN and CDR2 SYDVKM. Written as DNA, the CDR3 is TGTGCCAGCAGTTTATATAGCCCAACGGGGAATGTGCAGTTCTTC. Protein product: CASSLYSPTGNVQFF. Together with reference TRBV28 and TRBJ2-1, the CDR3 gives the full variable domain: DVKVTQSSRYLVKRTGEKVFLECVQDMDHENMFWYRQDPGLGLRLIYFSYDVKMKEKGDIPEGYSVSREKKERFSLILESASTNQTSMYLCASSLYSPTGNVQFFGPGTRLTVL.

With regard to this clonotype: A read error may account for a junction end that differs from germline. V is TRBV5-1 and J is TRBJ1-4; maybe TRBD1 (5 bases). From germline, CDR1 is SGHRS and CDR2 YFSETQ. This CDR3 is 15 amino acids long. CDR3 coding DNA: TGCGCCAGCAACTTGGTTCAGGGCACTAATGAAAAACTGTTTTTT. Its translation: CASNLVQGTNEKLFF. Combining the CDR3 with reference TRBV5-1 and TRBJ1-4 gives the whole variable domain KAGVTQTPRYLIKTRGQQVTLSCSPISGHRSVSWYQQTPGQGLQFLFEYFSETQRNKGNFPGRFSGRQFSNSRSEMNVSTLELGDSALYLCASNLVQGTNEKLFFGSGTQLSVL.

This clonotype was picked up many times. The V gene is TRBV7-9, the J gene TRBJ1-1; 7 bases line up with TRBD1. V lost 5 bases, J lost 0 bases, and 3 bases stayed unmatched. The CDR3 consists of 14 residues. Germline values: CDR1 SEHNR, CDR2 FQNEAQ (reference sequence). The CDR3 sequence is CASSRDSLNTEAFF. The DNA of the CDR3 is TGTGCCAGCAGCCGGGACAGCCTGAACACTGAAGCTTTCTTT.

The genes are TRBV20-1 and TRBJ2-1; TRBD2 agrees at 11 bases. Per germline, CDR1 DFQATT and CDR2 SNEGSKA (reference sequence). The CDR3 length is 16 residues. The junction had 8 bases not matched to a gene; V was cut back by 6 bases and J by 1 base. The DNA for the CDR3 is TGCAGTGCCCCGGGGTCTAGCGGGAGGTCCTACAATGAGCAGTTCTTC. This encodes CSAPGSSGRSYNEQFF.

This clonotype came up a few times. V is TRBV15 and J is TRBJ2-7; 10 bases match TRBD2. From germline, CDR1 is LNHNV and CDR2 YYDKDF (reference sequence). The V and J ends lost 4 bases and 0 bases, in that order; junction bases with no gene match: 9. The CDR3 length is 17 residues. CDR3 DNA sequence: TGTGCCACCAGCACCAACCTGGGACTAGCGAACTCCTACGAGCAGTACTTC. This gives the protein CATSTNLGLANSYEQYF.

This chain connects TRBV2 to TRBJ1-5; a possible D gene is TRBD1 (6 bases). V was cut by 3 bases and J by 4 bases, with 16 bases left in between. In germline, CDR1 is SNHLY, CDR2 FYNNEI. The CDR3 length is 16 residues. The CDR3 DNA sequence: TGTGCCAGCAGTGACCGGGGGGCAGGAGGGAATCAGCCCCAGCATTTT. It yields the protein CASSDRGAGGNQPQHF. Full variable domain (outside the CDR3, taken from reference TRBV2 and TRBJ1-5): EPEVTQTPSHQVTQMGQEVILRCVPISNHLYFYWYRQILGQKVEFLVSFYNNEISEKSEIFDDQFSVERPDGSNFTLKIRSTKLEDSAMYFCASSDRGAGGNQPQHFGDGTRLSIL.

As to this clonotype: A single base separates this from a much larger clone, so it may be a read error. This chain connects TRBV7-2 to TRBJ2-1; D remains unclear. Judging by the DNA end, TRBJ2-7 fits better; the J call may be wrong. The CDR3 is 14 amino acids. In germline, CDR1 is SGHTA, CDR2 FQGNSA. The CDR3 DNA follows: TGTGCCAGCAGCTTTATCAACTCCTACAATGAGCAGTACTTC. Translation: CASSFINSYNEQYF.

The genes are TRBV20-1 and TRBJ2-3; D possibly corresponds to TRBD1 (5 bases). This CDR3 contains 14 residues. Germline loops: CDR1 DFQATT, CDR2 SNEGSKA (reference sequence). V shed 0 bases and J shed 6 bases, with 13 bases lying between them. CDR3 nucleotides: TGCAGTGCTAGAGATCGGCAGGGATGGGATACGCAGTATTTT. Its protein is CSARDRQGWDTQYF.

With regard to this clonotype: This may come from a read error, since a much larger clone is one base off. The rearrangement joins TRBV10-3 to TRBJ1-1; 9 bases line up with TRBD1. The CDR3 loop spans 13 amino acids. After removal of 6 bases from V and 4 bases from J, the junction contained 3 bases not matched to a gene. Germline CDR1 is ENHRY and CDR2 is SYGVKD. CDR3 in amino acids: CAIRGTGSTEAFF. CDR3 DNA sequence: TGTGCCATCAGGGGGACAGGGAGCACTGAAGCTTTCTTT.

This chain joins TRBV15 and TRBJ2-1, with D unresolved. Trimming removed 0 bases at V and 4 bases at J, with 10 bases between. The CDR3 covers 15 residues. Germline V gives CDR1 LNHNV, CDR2 YYDKDF (reference sequence). The CDR3: CATSREVFGYNEQFF. The DNA for the CDR3 is TGTGCCACCAGCAGAGAGGTTTTCGGATACAATGAGCAGTTCTTC.

This clonotype has more than one count but fewer than ten. This chain connects TRBV20-1 to TRBJ2-7, with 7 bases fitting TRBD2. The germline V gene encodes CDR1 DFQATT and CDR2 SNEGSKA (reference sequence). With V trimmed by 2 bases and J by 2 bases, 12 bases remained unmatched. This CDR3 contains 16 residues. The CDR3 DNA reads TGCAGTGCTAGAAAGGGAGGCGGGAGTGACCCCTACGAGCAGTACTTC. Protein product: CSARKGGGSDPYEQYF.

The chain carries TRBV6-2 or TRBV6-3 and TRBJ2-7; 11 bases are a match to TRBD2. The CDR3 covers 16 residues. Germline V gene lookup returns CDR1 MNHEY and CDR2 SVGEGT. J gave up 6 bases and V 4 bases, and 11 bases lay outside the gene matches. The CDR3 bases are TGTGCCAGCAGTTCTCCGACTAGCGGGGCTTACTCCGAGCAGTACTTC. This codes for CASSSPTSGAYSEQYF.

The rearrangement joins TRBV10-2 to TRBJ2-7; D not certain. V was cut by 10 bases and J by 4 bases, with 17 bases left in between. CDR3 size: 13 residues. CDR1 is WSHSY and CDR2 is SAAADI in the germline V gene. In DNA form, the CDR3 reads TGCGCCATTCGTTCTATGGAATGGTACGAGCAGTACTTC. It encodes CAIRSMEWYEQYF.

This clonotype was seen more than once but under ten times. The rearrangement joins TRBV28 to TRBJ2-7; TRBD2 agrees at 11 bases. Germline assignment: CDR1 MDHEN and CDR2 SYDVKM. The CDR3 runs to 15 residues. V lost 5 bases and J lost 2; bases outside the gene matches: 5. The CDR3: CASSVTSGMAYEQYF. The CDR3 coding sequence is TGTGCCAGCAGTGTGACTAGCGGGATGGCCTACGAGCAGTACTTC.

This clonotype has a handful of counts. This rearrangement joins TRBV7-9 to TRBJ2-3; 8 bases are a match to TRBD1. Germline-derived CDR1 and CDR2 are SEHNR and FQNEAQ (reference sequence). This CDR3 region has 16 residues. J was trimmed by 3 bases and V by 5 bases; bases with no gene match: 10. CDR3 loop: CASSPRPGGLTDTQYF. The DNA for the CDR3 is TGTGCCAGCAGCCCCCGCCCAGGGGGCCTGACAGATACGCAGTATTTT.